This T cell receptor (beta chain) was obtained from a study of shared clonotypes between healthy human individuals. Points from the study as a whole: Estimated richness values were generally larger in naive subsets than in memory subsets. Against clonotypes common to all four donors, non-shared ones had lower generation probabilities. Sampling used blood alone; tissue repertoires probably differ.

As for this clone: Its antigen is unidentified.

The CDR3 has 16 residues. The V and J ends lost 2 bases and 4 bases, in that order; junction bases with no gene match: 8. Germline values: CDR1 SGDLS, CDR2 YYNGEE. Naive-designated CD8 cells lacked CD45RO, were positively enriched for CCR7, and omitted terminally differentiated effector memory CD45RA+ cells. In the authors' methods: Junction-only sequences without quality scores came from ImmunoSEQ, so filtering differed. Profiled with immunoSEQ multiplex PCR; TCRdb holds only in-frame clones, not every one. The D gene and trimming were derived from the DNA, and the V and J assignments and clone size from that table. Seen here are over 2,000,000 clones, around 93% observed once, and the top ten hold less than 2%.

Sequences were obtained from naive CD8+ T cells from PBMCs. This clonotype was sampled from a man in his late teens or twenties in good health. Some clones in this sample may be carry-over from other donors' samples. The V gene is TRBV9, the J gene TRBJ2-2; 7 positions match TRBD1. In DNA form, the CDR3 reads TGTGCCAGCAGCGTTTACAGGGGTTTAGTCACCGGGGAGCTGTTTTTT. Encoded protein: CASSVYRGLVTGELFF.